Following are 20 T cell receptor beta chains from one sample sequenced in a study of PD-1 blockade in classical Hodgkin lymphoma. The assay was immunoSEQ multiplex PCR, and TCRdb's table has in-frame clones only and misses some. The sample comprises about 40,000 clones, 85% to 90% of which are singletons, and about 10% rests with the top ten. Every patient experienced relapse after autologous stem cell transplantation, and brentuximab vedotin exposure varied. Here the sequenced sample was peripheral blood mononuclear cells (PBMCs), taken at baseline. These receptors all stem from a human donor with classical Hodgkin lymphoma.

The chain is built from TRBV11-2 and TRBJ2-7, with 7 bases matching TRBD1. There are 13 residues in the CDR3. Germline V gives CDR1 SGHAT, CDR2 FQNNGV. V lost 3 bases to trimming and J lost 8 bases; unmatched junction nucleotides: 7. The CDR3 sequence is CASSFDREVQQYF. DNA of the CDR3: TGTGCCAGCAGCTTTGACAGGGAAGTCCAGCAGTACTTC.

The CDR3 bases are TGTGCCAGCAGCTTCTCCGGGACAAGGGGTAATGAAAAACTGTTTTTT. Translation: CASSFSGTRGNEKLFF. The chain has TRBV7-2 and TRBJ1-4; possibly TRBD1 for D (6 bases). Trimming stripped 3 bases from V and 4 bases from J, with 15 bases between. Germline CDR1 SGHTA, CDR2 FQGNSA. This CDR3 has 16 residues.

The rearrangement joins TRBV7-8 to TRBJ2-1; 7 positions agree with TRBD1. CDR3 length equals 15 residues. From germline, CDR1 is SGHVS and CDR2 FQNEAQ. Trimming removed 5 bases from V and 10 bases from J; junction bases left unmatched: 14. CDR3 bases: TGTGCCAGCAGCCTCCGGGACAGTCTTGACCGCGAGCAGTTCTTC. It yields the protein CASSLRDSLDREQFF.

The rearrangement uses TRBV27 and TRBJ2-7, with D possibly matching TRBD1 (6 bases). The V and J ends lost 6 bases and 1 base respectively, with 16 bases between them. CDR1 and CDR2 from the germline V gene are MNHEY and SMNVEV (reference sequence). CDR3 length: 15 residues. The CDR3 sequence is CASRIIYRDSYEQYF. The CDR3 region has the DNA TGTGCCAGCAGGATAATATACAGGGATTCCTACGAGCAGTACTTC.

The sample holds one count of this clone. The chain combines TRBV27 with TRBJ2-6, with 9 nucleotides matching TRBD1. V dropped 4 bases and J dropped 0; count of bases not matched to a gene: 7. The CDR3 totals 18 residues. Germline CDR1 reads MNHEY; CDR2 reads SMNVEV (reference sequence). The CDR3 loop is CASSSPDRGYSGANVLTF. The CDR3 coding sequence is TGTGCCAGCAGTTCCCCCGACAGGGGGTACTCTGGGGCCAACGTCCTGACTTTC. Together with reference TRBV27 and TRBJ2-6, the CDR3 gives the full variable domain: EAQVTQNPRYLITVTGKKLTVTCSQNMNHEYMSWYRQDPGLGLRQIYYSMNVEVTDKGDVPEGYKVSRKEKRNFPLILESPSPNQTSLYFCASSSPDRGYSGANVLTFGAGSRLTVL.

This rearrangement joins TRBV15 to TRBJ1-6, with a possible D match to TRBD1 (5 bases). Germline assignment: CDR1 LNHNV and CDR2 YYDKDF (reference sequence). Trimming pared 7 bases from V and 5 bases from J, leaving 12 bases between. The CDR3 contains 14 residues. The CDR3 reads CATTNSGNNSPLHF. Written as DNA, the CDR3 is TGTGCCACCACAAATTCAGGGAATAATTCACCCCTCCACTTT.

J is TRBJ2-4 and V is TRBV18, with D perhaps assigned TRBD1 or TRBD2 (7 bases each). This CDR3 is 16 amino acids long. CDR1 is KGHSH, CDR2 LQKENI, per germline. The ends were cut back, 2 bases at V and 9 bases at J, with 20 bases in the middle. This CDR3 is CASSPAFTGEGGIQYF. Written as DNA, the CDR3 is TGTGCCAGCTCACCAGCGTTTACAGGGGAGGGAGGCATTCAGTACTTC.

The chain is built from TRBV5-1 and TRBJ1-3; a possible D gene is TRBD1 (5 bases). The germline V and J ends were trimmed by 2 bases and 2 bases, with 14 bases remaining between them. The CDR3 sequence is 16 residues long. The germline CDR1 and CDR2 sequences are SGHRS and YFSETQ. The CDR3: CASSLQAGSAGNTIYF. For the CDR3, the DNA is TGCGCCAGCAGCTTACAGGCCGGCTCAGCTGGAAACACCATATATTTT.

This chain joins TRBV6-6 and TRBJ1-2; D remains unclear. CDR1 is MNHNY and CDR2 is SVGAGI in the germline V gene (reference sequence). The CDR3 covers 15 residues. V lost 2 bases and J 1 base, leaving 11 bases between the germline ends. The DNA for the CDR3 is TGTGCCAGCAGTTACGATGCGGCCGTTAACTATGGCTACACCTTC. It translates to CASSYDAAVNYGYTF.

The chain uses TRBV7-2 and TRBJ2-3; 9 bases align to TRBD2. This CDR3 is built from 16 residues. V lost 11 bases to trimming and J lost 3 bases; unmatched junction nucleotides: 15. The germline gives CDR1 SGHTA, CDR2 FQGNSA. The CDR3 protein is CADSLTLAGRTDTQYF. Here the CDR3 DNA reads TGTGCCGATTCGCTAACGCTAGCGGGAAGAACAGATACGCAGTATTTT.

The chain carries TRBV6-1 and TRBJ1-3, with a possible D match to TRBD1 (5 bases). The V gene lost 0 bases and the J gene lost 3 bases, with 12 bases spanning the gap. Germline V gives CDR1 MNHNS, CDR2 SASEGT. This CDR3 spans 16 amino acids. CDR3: CASSEAVLGVGNTIYF. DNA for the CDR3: TGTGCCAGCAGTGAAGCGGTCTTAGGGGTTGGAAACACCATATATTTT.

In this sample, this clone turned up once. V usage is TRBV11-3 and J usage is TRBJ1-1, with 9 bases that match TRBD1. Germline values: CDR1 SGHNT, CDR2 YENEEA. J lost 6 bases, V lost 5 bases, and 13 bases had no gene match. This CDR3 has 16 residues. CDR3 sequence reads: CASSGPGTGMGAEAFF. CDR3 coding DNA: TGTGCCAGCAGCGGTCCCGGGACAGGGATGGGCGCTGAAGCTTTCTTT.

For the CDR3, the DNA is TGCGCCAGCAGGCTGGGACTAGCGGTCTACAATGAGCAGTTCTTC. It is translated as CASRLGLAVYNEQFF. The chain combines TRBV4-3 with TRBJ2-1, with TRBD2 matching 11 bases. The germline gives CDR1 LGHNA, CDR2 YSLEER. This CDR3 is built from 15 residues. After removal of 6 bases from V and 3 bases from J, the junction contained 4 bases not matched to a gene.

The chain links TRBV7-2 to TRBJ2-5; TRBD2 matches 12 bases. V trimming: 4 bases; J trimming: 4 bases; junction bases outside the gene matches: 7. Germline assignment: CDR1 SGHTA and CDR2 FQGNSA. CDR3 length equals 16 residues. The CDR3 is CASSSLLAGGRETQYF. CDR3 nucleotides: TGTGCCAGCAGCTCCTTACTAGCGGGAGGCCGAGAGACCCAGTACTTC.

The CDR3 sequence: CASSLAGTNTDTQYF. The CDR3 nucleotides are TGCGCCAGCAGCCTTGCCGGGACAAACACAGATACGCAGTATTTT. The genes are TRBV4-1 and TRBJ2-3; D perhaps matches TRBD1 (6 bases). The CDR3 has 15 amino acids. In germline, CDR1 is MGHRA, CDR2 YSYEKL. V gave up 4 bases and J gave up 2 bases, with 13 bases separating them.

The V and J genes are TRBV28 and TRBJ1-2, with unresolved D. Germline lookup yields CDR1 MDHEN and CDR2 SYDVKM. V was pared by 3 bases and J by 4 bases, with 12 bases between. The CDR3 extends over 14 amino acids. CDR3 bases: TGTGCCAGCAGTTTCAAGGGCAGAAGCTATGGCTACACCTTC. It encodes CASSFKGRSYGYTF.

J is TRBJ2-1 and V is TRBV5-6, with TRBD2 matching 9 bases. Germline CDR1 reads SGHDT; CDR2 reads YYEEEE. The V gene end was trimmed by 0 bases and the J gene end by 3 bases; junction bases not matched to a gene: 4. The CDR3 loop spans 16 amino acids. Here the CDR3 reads CASSLGSSGIYNEQFF. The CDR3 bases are TGTGCCAGCAGCTTGGGATCTAGCGGGATCTACAATGAGCAGTTCTTC.

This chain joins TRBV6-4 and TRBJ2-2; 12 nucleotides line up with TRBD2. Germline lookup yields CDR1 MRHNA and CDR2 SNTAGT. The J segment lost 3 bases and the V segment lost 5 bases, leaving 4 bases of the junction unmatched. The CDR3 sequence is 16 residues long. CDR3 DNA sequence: TGTGCCAGCAGTCCACTAGCGGGAGGCGACACCGGGGAGCTGTTTTTT. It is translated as CASSPLAGGDTGELFF.

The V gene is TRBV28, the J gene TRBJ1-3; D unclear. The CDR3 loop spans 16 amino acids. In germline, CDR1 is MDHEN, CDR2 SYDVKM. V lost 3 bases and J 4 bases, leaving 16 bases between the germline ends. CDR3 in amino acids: CASSFVQTPLGNTIYF. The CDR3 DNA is TGTGCCAGCAGTTTTGTGCAGACACCTCTGGGAAACACCATATATTTT. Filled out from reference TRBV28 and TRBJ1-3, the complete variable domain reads DVKVTQSSRYLVKRTGEKVFLECVQDMDHENMFWYRQDPGLGLRLIYFSYDVKMKEKGDIPEGYSVSREKKERFSLILESASTNQTSMYLCASSFVQTPLGNTIYFGEGSWLTVV.

The CDR3 here is CASTTDSSASSYNEQFF. CDR3 nucleotides: TGTGCCAGCACTACAGATTCTAGCGCCAGCTCCTACAATGAGCAGTTCTTC. This chain links TRBV19 with TRBJ2-1; D is perhaps TRBD2 (6 bases). Germline loops: CDR1 LNHDA, CDR2 SQIVND (reference sequence). V dropped 9 bases and J dropped 0 bases, with 21 bases sitting between them. This CDR3 is 17 amino acids long.